The 25 T cell receptor beta chains below were found in one sample sequenced in a study of persistence of HIV-infected CD4 T cells (dated by TCRdb to about 2020). The immunoSEQ hsTCRB assay version 4, run in survey mode, was used to sequence TCRbeta repertoires from genomic DNA. This is the immuneACCESS table as TCRdb keeps it, with only in-frame sequences that have V and J called. A part of the clones is gone; compared with another copy, unresolved V genes explain less than half, and the rest is unexplained. The sample table contains tens of thousands of clones; only one count was recorded for under 80% of them. Together, the top ten hold 1.5% to 2% of the sample. Their target antigens are unknown. The sample's treatment or condition, from its label and the paper: suppressive antiretroviral therapy. A pool of overlapping HIV-1 Gag 15-mer peptides was used at 0.8 to 1 ug per peptide per mL for cell stimulation. Nonresponding CD40L-negative CD69-negative CD45RO-high memory CD4+ T cells were sorted as memory populations depleted of antigen-responding cells.

The sequencing used CD4+ T cells sorted from PBMCs after roughly 20-hour stimulation, collected from a patient who received antiretroviral therapy. The cell subset or site label here, explained by the study, means: CD40L-CD69- CD45RO-high memory CD4 T cells not responding to Gag peptides. These receptors were collected from an adult man with HIV who was CMV-seropositive.

The sample holds one count of this clone. The rearrangement links TRBV18 to TRBJ1-1; 7 bases match TRBD1. CDR1 and CDR2 (germline): KGHSH, LQKENI. This CDR3 contains 15 residues. The junction had 7 bases not matched to a gene; V was cut back by 5 bases and J by 1 base. The CDR3 DNA reads as TGTGCCAGCTCATCAAACAGGGGAACGAACACTGAAGCTTTCTTT. It specifies CASSSNRGTNTEAFF.

V usage is TRBV28 and J usage is TRBJ2-7; 8 bases are shared with TRBD1. After removal of 3 bases from V and 6 bases from J, the junction contained 7 bases not matched to a gene. This CDR3 contains 14 residues. Germline assignment: CDR1 MDHEN and CDR2 SYDVKM. The CDR3 sequence: CASSFLGQGAEQYF. In DNA, the CDR3 is TGTGCCAGCAGTTTCCTCGGACAGGGAGCCGAGCAGTACTTC.

In its sample, this clone was seen once. This rearrangement joins TRBV19 to TRBJ2-6; possibly TRBD2 for D (5 bases). Per the germline V gene, CDR1 is LNHDA and CDR2 is SQIVND (reference sequence). The CDR3 is made up of 19 amino acids. Between the trimmed V and J ends, which lost 1 base and 0 bases, there was a span of 16 bases. CDR3 bases: TGTGCCAGTAGTATAGGTGAGCGGCAGGCGAGCTCTGGGGCCAACGTCCTGACTTTC. This encodes CASSIGERQASSGANVLTF. The variable domain in full, completed from reference TRBV19 and TRBJ2-6, reads DGGITQSPKYLFRKEGQNVTLSCEQNLNHDAMYWYRQDPGQGLRLIYYSQIVNDFQKGDIAEGYSVSREKKESFPLTVTSAQKNPTAFYLCASSIGERQASSGANVLTFGAGSRLTVL.

Here the CDR3 DNA reads TGTGCCAGTAGTATTCGTAAAGGGAGTGATTCACCCCTCCACTTT. Translated, it gives CASSIRKGSDSPLHF. The V call is TRBV19, the J call TRBJ1-6, with D unresolved. Deletions cut 3 bases from V and 8 bases from J, with 14 bases between. CDR1 and CDR2 (germline): LNHDA, SQIVND (reference sequence). This CDR3 has 15 amino acids.

The chain carries TRBV2 and TRBJ1-6; D might be TRBD1 (5 bases). The V and J ends lost 2 bases and 7 bases respectively, with 12 bases between them. Germline V gene data show CDR1 as SNHLY and CDR2 as FYNNEI. The CDR3 covers 15 residues. The CDR3 loop is CASSEWGRDNSPLHF. Written as DNA, the CDR3 is TGTGCCAGCAGTGAATGGGGCAGGGACAATTCACCCCTCCACTTT.

A single count supports this clone. This chain connects TRBV30 to TRBJ2-7, with D perhaps given as TRBD1 or TRBD2 (5 bases each). Germline V gives CDR1 GTSNPN, CDR2 SVGIG (reference sequence). CDR3 length equals 16 residues. Trimming removed 0 bases from V and 9 bases from J, with 24 bases in between. CDR3 region: CAWSVQWGSGTPPQYF. The CDR3 region has the DNA TGTGCCTGGAGTGTACAGTGGGGGTCCGGGACCCCGCCGCAGTACTTC.

This clone has more than one count but fewer than ten. The chain employs TRBV5-4 and TRBJ1-5; the D is unclear. The CDR3 covers 12 residues. The V end was cut by 0 bases, the J end by 7 bases, with 5 bases between. The germline CDR1 and CDR2 sequences are SGHNT and YYREEE (reference sequence). Here the CDR3 reads CASSLAGQPQHF. The CDR3 DNA reads as TGTGCCAGCAGCTTGGCGGGGCAGCCCCAGCATTTT.

The rearrangement joins TRBV19 to TRBJ1-1; perhaps TRBD1 as D (5 bases). The CDR3 spans 14 residues. Trimming removed 5 bases from V and 5 bases from J, with 15 bases in between. The germline V gene encodes CDR1 LNHDA and CDR2 SQIVND (reference sequence). CDR3 coding DNA: TGTGCCAGTAGTCCCCGACGGGAGGGGACTGAAGCTTTCTTT. Encoded protein: CASSPRREGTEAFF.

This chain links TRBV2 with TRBJ1-3; possible D gene TRBD1, 6 bases. Germline V lookup: CDR1 SNHLY, CDR2 FYNNEI. This CDR3 is built from 15 residues. Trimming cost V 6 bases and J 3 bases, with 15 bases left between them. DNA of the CDR3: TGTGCCAGCAGCCCAGGGGTTAGAGGTGGAAACACCATATATTTT. Protein: CASSPGVRGGNTIYF.

V is TRBV9 and J is TRBJ1-6; perhaps TRBD1 as D (5 bases). This CDR3 region has 13 residues. V gave up 3 bases and J gave up 7 bases, with 8 bases separating them. The germline V gene has CDR1 SGDLS and CDR2 YYNGEE. The CDR3: CASSAKGNSPLHF. CDR3 nucleotides: TGTGCCAGCAGCGCCAAGGGGAATTCACCCCTCCACTTT.

This clone was seen a few times. The chain is built from TRBV7-9 and TRBJ1-5, with 12 positions matching TRBD1. CDR3 size: 15 residues. The germline V gene has CDR1 SEHNR and CDR2 FQNEAQ (reference sequence). V lost 6 bases, J lost 6 bases, and 6 bases stayed unmatched. CDR3 sequence reads: CASSPGTGGGQPQHF. CDR3 nucleotide sequence: TGTGCCAGCAGTCCCGGGACAGGGGGCGGTCAGCCCCAGCATTTT.

The chain links TRBV5-4 to TRBJ2-7; the match to TRBD2 covers 13 bases. There are 17 residues in the CDR3. Unmatched junction bases numbered 7, after V lost 4 bases and J lost 0 bases. Germline V gene lookup returns CDR1 SGHNT and CDR2 YYREEE (reference sequence). In DNA form, the CDR3 reads TGTGCCAGCAGCCCCGGACTAGCGGGGGCGTCCTCCTACGAGCAGTACTTC. Its protein product is CASSPGLAGASSYEQYF.

The V call is TRBV5-1, the J call TRBJ1-2; D is possibly TRBD1 (5 bases). CDR3 length: 16 residues. Deletions cut 4 bases from V and 6 bases from J, with 22 bases between. Germline V gives CDR1 SGHRS, CDR2 YFSETQ. The CDR3 DNA sequence: TGCGCCAGCAGCGGGGGGTGGACGCGCCAAGTTCATGGCTACACCTTC. Translated, it gives CASSGGWTRQVHGYTF.

This sequence joins TRBV2 and TRBJ2-7; D ambiguous. Germline CDR1 is SNHLY and CDR2 is FYNNEI. V was shortened by 4 bases and J by 1 base, with 5 bases between the two germline ends. CDR3 length equals 12 residues. The chain's CDR3 is CASSALSYEQYF. In DNA form, the CDR3 reads TGTGCCAGCAGTGCGCTTTCCTACGAGCAGTACTTC.

The chain recombines TRBV6-5 with TRBJ1-5; D gene unclear. The CDR3 totals 11 residues. V was clipped by 0 bases and J by 9 bases, with 3 bases between them. Germline CDR1 reads MNHEY; CDR2 reads SVGAGI. The CDR3 spells CASSYSGPQHF. CDR3 bases: TGTGCCAGCAGTTACTCGGGGCCCCAGCATTTT.

Turning to this clone: Other DNA sequences in the same sample also yield this CDR3. The chain combines TRBV12-3 or TRBV12-4 with TRBJ1-1; 8 positions agree with TRBD1. V lost 6 bases, J lost 1 base, and 1 base stayed unmatched. This CDR3 region has 13 residues. The CDR3 DNA follows: TGTGCCAGCAGGGACAGGGAGAACACTGAAGCTTTCTTT. Protein: CASRDRENTEAFF.

This chain joins TRBV6-1 and TRBJ1-5; D is possibly TRBD1 (5 bases). V lost 1 base and J lost 6, with 7 bases in between. Germline CDR1 reads MNHNS; CDR2 reads SASEGT. The length of the CDR3 is 13 residues. The CDR3, as DNA: TGTGCCAGCAGTGAAGGGGGGAGTCAGCCCCAGCATTTT. Its protein is CASSEGGSQPQHF.

The chain combines TRBV5-4 with TRBJ1-1; a weak D match, TRBD1 (5 bases). V was cut by 3 bases and J by 4 bases, with 10 bases left in between. Germline values: CDR1 SGHNT, CDR2 YYREEE (reference sequence). There are 13 residues in the CDR3. For the CDR3, the DNA is TGTGCCAGCAGCTCCCAGGGATTCACTGAAGCTTTCTTT. Encoded protein: CASSSQGFTEAFF.

The gene calls are TRBV3-1 (or the pseudogene TRBV3-2) and TRBJ1-6; 12 bases map to TRBD1. Looked up from germline, CDR1 is LGHDT and CDR2 is YNNKEL (reference sequence). The CDR3 length is 15 residues. Unmatched junction bases numbered 7, after V lost 7 bases and J lost 9 bases. The CDR3 loop is CASTKGQGAGSPLHF. Here the CDR3 DNA reads TGTGCCAGCACCAAGGGACAGGGGGCTGGTTCACCCCTCCACTTT.

J is TRBJ1-1 and V is TRBV6-5; D is unclear. This CDR3 comprises 14 residues. Trimming removed 5 bases from V and 1 base from J, with 11 bases in between. Germline lookup yields CDR1 MNHEY and CDR2 SVGAGI. The chain's CDR3 is CASSPIGRNTEAFF. CDR3 coding DNA: TGTGCCAGCAGTCCCATCGGGAGGAACACTGAAGCTTTCTTT.

The chain links TRBV11-2 to TRBJ2-3; D tentatively fits TRBD1 or TRBD2 (5 bases each). V was pared by 2 bases and J by 0 bases, with 9 bases between. Germline CDR1 is SGHAT and CDR2 is FQNNGV. The CDR3 has 15 residues. CDR3 coding DNA: TGTGCCAGCAGCTTACTTGGGACCAGCACAGATACGCAGTATTTT. This gives the protein CASSLLGTSTDTQYF.

DNA of the CDR3: TGTGCCAGCAGTCCAACCAGGGGTTCGAACACTGAAGCTTTCTTT. It codes for CASSPTRGSNTEAFF. The rearrangement joins TRBV3-1 (or the pseudogene TRBV3-2) to TRBJ1-1; TRBD1 might be the D (6 bases). Between the trimmed V and J ends, which lost 6 bases and 1 base, there was a span of 15 bases. This CDR3 has 15 amino acids. Germline V gives CDR1 LGHDT, CDR2 YNNKEL (reference sequence).

This clone was seen a single time. This rearrangement joins TRBV5-6 to TRBJ1-3; D possibly corresponds to TRBD1 (5 bases). CDR1 is SGHDT, CDR2 YYEEEE, per germline. V lost 4 bases and J lost 0, with 11 bases in between. This CDR3 comprises 15 residues. The chain's CDR3 is CASSPGTVSGNTIYF. The CDR3 DNA sequence: TGTGCCAGCAGCCCCGGGACGGTCTCTGGAAACACCATATATTTT.

This chain links TRBV5-1 with TRBJ1-4, with 8 bases matching TRBD1. The CDR3 totals 15 residues. The germline CDR1 and CDR2 sequences are SGHRS and YFSETQ. Trimming cost V 6 bases and J 4 bases; bases outside gene matches: 8. This chain's CDR3 is CASKETGAVNEKLFF. CDR3 in DNA: TGCGCCAGCAAGGAGACAGGGGCCGTTAATGAAAAACTGTTTTTT.

This clone has a handful of counts. The V gene is TRBV24-1, the J gene TRBJ2-3, with D possibly being TRBD2 (6 bases). This CDR3 has 16 residues. V lost 0 bases and J lost 8, with 17 bases in between. CDR1 and CDR2 (germline): KGHDR, SFDVKD. CDR3 sequence: CATSDLRSGRGSTQYF. The CDR3 nucleotides are TGTGCCACCAGTGATTTGCGCTCTGGGCGGGGTTCTACGCAGTATTTT.